This T cell receptor beta chain derives from a study of vaccination effects on CD4 cells after COVID-19. In the case of this clone: Its target is not known.

The V segment lost 6 bases and the J segment 7 bases; nucleotides outside the gene matches: 15. This CDR3 has 16 residues. CDR1 is MDHEN, CDR2 SYDVKM, per germline. Antigen-specific CD4+ T cells expanded by the ViraFEST assay with viral peptide pools were then sequenced. On day 10 of culture, CD4+ T cells were separated out. The cohort was immunized with two doses of either the BNT162b2 or mRNA-1273 vaccine. TCRdb's copy holds only in-frame clones and misses some; the assay was immunoSEQ multiplex PCR. The sample contains 17,000 or so clones, 70% of which appear only once. This sequence joins TRBV28 and TRBJ2-1; 7 positions match TRBD1. The starting material was CD4+ T cells from PBMCs cultured with SARS-CoV-2 spike peptides, obtained after COVID-19 vaccination. The receptor comes from a human donor who received a COVID-19 vaccine. The CDR3 bases are TGTGCCAGCAGCCTCTCAAGAGGGGGCCAGAGGAATGAGCAGTTCTTC. Amino acids: CASSLSRGGQRNEQFF.